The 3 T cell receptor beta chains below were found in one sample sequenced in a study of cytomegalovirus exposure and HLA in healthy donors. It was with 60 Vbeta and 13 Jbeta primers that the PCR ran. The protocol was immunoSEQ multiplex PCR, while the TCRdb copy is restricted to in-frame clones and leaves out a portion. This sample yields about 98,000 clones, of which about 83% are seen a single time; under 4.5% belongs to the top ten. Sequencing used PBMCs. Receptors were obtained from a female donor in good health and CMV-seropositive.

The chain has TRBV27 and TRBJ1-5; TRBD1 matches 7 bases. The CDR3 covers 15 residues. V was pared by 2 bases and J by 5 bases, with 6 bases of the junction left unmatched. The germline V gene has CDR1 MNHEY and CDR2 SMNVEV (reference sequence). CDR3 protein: CASSLRRGKDQPQHF. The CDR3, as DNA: TGTGCCAGCAGTTTACGCAGGGGGAAAGATCAGCCCCAGCATTTT.

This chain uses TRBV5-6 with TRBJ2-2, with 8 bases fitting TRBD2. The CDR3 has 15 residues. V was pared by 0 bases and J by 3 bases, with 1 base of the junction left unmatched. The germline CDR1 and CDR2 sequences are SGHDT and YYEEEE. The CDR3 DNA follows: TGTGCCAGCAGCTTGGGAGCGGGGGACACCGGGGAGCTGTTTTTT. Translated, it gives CASSLGAGDTGELFF.

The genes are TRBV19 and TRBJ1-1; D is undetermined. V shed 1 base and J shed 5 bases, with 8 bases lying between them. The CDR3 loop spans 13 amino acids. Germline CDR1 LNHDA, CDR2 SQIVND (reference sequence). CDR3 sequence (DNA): TGTGCCAGTAGTATAGGGAGTTGGACTGAAGCTTTCTTT. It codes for CASSIGSWTEAFF.